The clone carrying this T cell receptor (beta chain) was seen at least ten times. The antigen remains undetermined. Trimming shortened V by 3 bases and J by 6 bases, and 17 bases separated the two germline ends. The CDR3 sequence is 15 residues long. Germline V lookup: CDR1 DFQATT, CDR2 SNEGSKA (reference sequence). The data stem from a study of CD8 T cells in ankylosing spondylitis. TCRdb re-derived calls from the 5' RACE reads in MiXCR, one entry per CDR3 protein. The table records about 360,000 distinct CDR3 sequences, more than 20% of them present only once. Findings of the study overall: Ankylosing spondylitis blood seemed to carry a telltale TCR beta motif made of several highly homologous variants.

Material: blood, either unsorted or a sorted T cell fraction (not recorded which). The origin of this receptor is a male donor with ankylosing spondylitis or in good health (not recorded which). The genes are TRBV20-1 and TRBJ2-2, with a possible D match to TRBD1 (6 bases). DNA of the CDR3: TGCAGTGCTAGTGGAGGTCAGGGGTTGGCCGGGGAGCTGTTTTTT. This codes for CSASGGQGLAGELFF.